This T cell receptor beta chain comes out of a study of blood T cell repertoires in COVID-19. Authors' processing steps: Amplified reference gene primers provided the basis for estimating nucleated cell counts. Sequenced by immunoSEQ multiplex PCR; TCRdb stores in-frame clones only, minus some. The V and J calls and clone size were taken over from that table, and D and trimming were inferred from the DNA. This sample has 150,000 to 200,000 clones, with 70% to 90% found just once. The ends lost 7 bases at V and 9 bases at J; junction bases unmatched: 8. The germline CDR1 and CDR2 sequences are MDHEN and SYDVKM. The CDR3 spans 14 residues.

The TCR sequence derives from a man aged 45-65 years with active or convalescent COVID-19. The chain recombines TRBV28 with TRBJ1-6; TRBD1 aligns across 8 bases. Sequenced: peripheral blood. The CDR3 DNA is TGTGCCAGCATGGTCCGGACAGGGAGTTCACCCCTCCACTTT. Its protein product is CASMVRTGSSPLHF.